The present TCR beta chain was sequenced within a study of metastatic and nonmetastatic thyroid tumors. TCRdb re-clonotyped the PCR reads through MiXCR. The sample lists about 15,000 clones, around 25% seen once, with roughly 9.7% in the top ten. Each patient came to thyroid surgery without any prior treatment (of any kind). This clone qualifies as medium-sized. The TCR sequence derives from a female donor with papillary thyroid cancer or a benign thyroid nodule (not recorded which). Some clones in this sample may be carry-over from other donors' samples. Sequencing input: tumor tissue.

In DNA form, the CDR3 reads TGTGCCAGCAGAACAGGGGGCTCTGGAAACACCATATATTTT. Amino acids: CASRTGGSGNTIYF. The chain uses TRBV28 and TRBJ1-3; 8 positions match TRBD1. V lost 6 bases and J lost 0; bases outside the gene matches: 1. Germline V gene lookup returns CDR1 MDHEN and CDR2 SYDVKM. The CDR3 runs to 14 residues.